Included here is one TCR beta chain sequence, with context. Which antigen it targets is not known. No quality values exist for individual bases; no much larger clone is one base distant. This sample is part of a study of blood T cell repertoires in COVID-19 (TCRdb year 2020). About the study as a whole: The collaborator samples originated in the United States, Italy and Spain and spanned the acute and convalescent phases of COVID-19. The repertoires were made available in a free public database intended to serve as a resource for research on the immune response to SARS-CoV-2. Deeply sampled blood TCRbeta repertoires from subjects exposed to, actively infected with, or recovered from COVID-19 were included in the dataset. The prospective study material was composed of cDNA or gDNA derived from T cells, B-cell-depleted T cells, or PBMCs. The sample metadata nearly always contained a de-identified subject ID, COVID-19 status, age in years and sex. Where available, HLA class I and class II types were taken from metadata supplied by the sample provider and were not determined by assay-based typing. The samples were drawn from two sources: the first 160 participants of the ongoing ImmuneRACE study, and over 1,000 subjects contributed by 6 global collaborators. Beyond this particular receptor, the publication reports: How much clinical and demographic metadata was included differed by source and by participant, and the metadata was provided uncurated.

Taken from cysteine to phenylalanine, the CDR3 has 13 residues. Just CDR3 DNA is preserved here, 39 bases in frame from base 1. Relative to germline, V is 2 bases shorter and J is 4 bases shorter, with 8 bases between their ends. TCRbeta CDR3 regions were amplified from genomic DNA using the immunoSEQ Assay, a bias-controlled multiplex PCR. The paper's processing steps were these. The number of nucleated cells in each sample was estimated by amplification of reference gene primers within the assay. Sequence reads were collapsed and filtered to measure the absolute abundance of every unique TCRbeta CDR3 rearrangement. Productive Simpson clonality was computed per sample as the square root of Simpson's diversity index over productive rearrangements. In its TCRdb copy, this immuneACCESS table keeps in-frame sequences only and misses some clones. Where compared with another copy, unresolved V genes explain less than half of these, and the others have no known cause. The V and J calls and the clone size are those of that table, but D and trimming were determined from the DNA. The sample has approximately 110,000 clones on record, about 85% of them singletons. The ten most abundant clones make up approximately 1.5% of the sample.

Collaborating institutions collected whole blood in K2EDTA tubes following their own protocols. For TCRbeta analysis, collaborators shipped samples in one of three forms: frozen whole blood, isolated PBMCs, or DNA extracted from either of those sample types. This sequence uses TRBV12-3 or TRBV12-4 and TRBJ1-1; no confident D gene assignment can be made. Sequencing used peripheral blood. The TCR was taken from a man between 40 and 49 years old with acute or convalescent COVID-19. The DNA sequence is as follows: TGTGCCAGCAGTTTACACAGCCTCACTGAAGCTTTCTTT. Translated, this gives CASSLHSLTEAFF.